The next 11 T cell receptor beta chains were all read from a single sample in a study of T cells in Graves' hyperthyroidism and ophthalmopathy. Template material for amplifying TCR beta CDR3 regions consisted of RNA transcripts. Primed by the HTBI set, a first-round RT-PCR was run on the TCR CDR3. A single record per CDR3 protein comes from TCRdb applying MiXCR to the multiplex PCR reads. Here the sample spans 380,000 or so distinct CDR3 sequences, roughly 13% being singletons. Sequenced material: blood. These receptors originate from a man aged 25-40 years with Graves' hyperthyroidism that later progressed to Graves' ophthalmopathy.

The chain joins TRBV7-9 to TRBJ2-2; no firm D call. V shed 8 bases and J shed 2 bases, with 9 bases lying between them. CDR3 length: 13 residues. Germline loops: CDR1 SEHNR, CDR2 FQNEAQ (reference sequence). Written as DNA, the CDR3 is TGTGCCAGCCGGCAGTCTAACACCGGGGAGCTGTTTTTT. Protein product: CASRQSNTGELFF. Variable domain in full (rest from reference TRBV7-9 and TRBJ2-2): DTGVSQNPRHKITKRGQNVTFRCDPISEHNRLYWYRQTLGQGPEFLTYFQNEAQLEKSRLLSDRFSAERPKGSFSTLEIQRTEQGDSAMYLCASRQSNTGELFFGEGSRLTVL.

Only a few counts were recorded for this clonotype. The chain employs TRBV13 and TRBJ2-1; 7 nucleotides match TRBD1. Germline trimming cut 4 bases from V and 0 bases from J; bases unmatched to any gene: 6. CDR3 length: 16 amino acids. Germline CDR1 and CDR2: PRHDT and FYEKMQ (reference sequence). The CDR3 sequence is CASSSDRDSSYNEQFF. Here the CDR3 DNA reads TGTGCCAGCAGCTCGGACCGGGACAGCTCCTACAATGAGCAGTTCTTC.

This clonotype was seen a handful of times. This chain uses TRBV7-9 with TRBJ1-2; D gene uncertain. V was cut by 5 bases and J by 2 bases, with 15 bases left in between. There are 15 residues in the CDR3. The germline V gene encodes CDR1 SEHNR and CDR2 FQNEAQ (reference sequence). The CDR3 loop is CASSARTRENYGYTF. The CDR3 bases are TGTGCCAGCAGCGCGAGGACCCGGGAGAACTATGGCTACACCTTC.

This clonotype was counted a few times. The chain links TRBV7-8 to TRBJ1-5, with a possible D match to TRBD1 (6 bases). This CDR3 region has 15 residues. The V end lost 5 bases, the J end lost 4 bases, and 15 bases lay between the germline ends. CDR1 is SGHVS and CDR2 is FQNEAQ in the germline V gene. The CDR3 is CASSRAGGANQPQHF. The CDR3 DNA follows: TGTGCCAGCAGCCGAGCGGGGGGGGCGAATCAGCCCCAGCATTTT. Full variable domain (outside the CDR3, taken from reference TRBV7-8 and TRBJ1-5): GAGVSQSPRYKVAKRGQDVALRCDPISGHVSLFWYQQALGQGPEFLTYFQNEAQLDKSGLPSDRFFAERPEGSVSTLKIQRTQQEDSAVYLCASSRAGGANQPQHFGDGTRLSIL.

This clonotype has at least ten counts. CDR3 sequence (DNA): TGTGCCAGCAGTTACTCCAGGAGCTCCTACAATGAGCAGTTCTTC. It translates to CASSYSRSSYNEQFF. The J gene is TRBJ2-1, the V gene TRBV6-2 or TRBV6-3; unclear D gene. The CDR3 is 15 amino acids. Trimming pared 0 bases from V and 0 bases from J, leaving 6 bases between. Looked up from germline, CDR1 is MNHEY and CDR2 is SVGEGT.

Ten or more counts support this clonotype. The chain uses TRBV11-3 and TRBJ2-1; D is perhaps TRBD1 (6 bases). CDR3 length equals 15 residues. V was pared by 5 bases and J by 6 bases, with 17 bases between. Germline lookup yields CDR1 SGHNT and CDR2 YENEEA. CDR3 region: CASSRPGVSGNEQFF. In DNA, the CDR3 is TGTGCCAGCAGCAGACCAGGGGTATCTGGCAATGAGCAGTTCTTC.

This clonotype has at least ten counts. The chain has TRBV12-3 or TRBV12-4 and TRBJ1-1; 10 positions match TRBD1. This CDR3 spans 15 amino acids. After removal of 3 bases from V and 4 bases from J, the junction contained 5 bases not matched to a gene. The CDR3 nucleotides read TGTGCCAGCAGTTTTGGGTGGACAGGGGGCACTGAAGCTTTCTTT. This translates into CASSFGWTGGTEAFF.

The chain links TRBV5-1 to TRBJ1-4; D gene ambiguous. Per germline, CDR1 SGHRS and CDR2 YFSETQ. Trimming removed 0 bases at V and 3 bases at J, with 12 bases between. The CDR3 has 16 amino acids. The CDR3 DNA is TGCGCCAGCAGCTTGGCCGTCAGTCAGGCTAATGAAAAACTGTTTTTT. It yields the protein CASSLAVSQANEKLFF.

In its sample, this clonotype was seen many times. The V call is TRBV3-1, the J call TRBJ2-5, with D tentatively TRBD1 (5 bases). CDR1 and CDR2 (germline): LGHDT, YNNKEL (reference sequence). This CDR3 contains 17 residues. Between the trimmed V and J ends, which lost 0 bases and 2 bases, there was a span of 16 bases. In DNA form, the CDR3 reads TGTGCCAGCAGCCAAGATCGGCTCAGGGCCACACAAGAGACCCAGTACTTC. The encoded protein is CASSQDRLRATQETQYF.

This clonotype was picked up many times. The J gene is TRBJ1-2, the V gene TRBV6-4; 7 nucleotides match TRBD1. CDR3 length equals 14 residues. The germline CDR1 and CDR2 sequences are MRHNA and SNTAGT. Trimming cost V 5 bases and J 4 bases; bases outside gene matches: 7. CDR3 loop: CASSRRGRGYGYTF. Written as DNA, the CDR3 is TGTGCCAGCAGTCGAAGGGGGCGAGGCTATGGCTACACCTTC.

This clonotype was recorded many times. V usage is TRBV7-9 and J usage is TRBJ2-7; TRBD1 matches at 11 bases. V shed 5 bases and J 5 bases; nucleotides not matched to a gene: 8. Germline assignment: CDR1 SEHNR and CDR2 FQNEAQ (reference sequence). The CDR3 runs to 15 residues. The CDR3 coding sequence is TGTGCCAGCAGCCCCCGGAAGGACAGGGGGCACGAGCAGTACTTC. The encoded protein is CASSPRKDRGHEQYF.